A single sample gave rise to the 19 T cell receptor beta chains below, sequenced in a study of CD8 T cells in Susac syndrome (dated by TCRdb to the late 2010s). Libraries came from the immunoSEQ multiplex PCR assay. RNA was extracted using the RNeasy kit, and roughly 0.45 to 1 microgram was reverse transcribed with random hexamers. The raw public reads went through TCRdb reprocessing: fastp at Q25, MiXCR clone calling, in-frame beta chains kept. A single entry per CDR3 protein holds the most common genes and DNA from its merged rows. The sample records over 100,000 distinct CDR3 sequences, 85% to 95% of which are singletons. Clones ranked in the top ten supply about 0.28% of the sample. Sequencing was carried out using CD8+ T cells from PBMCs. The origin of the receptors is a human donor with Susac syndrome.

The gene calls are TRBV12-3 or TRBV12-4 and TRBJ2-7; TRBD1 or TRBD2 may be the D gene (6 bases each). V dropped 1 base and J dropped 2 bases, with 9 bases sitting between them. The CDR3 sequence is 14 residues long. CDR3 sequence reads: CASSLEEGAYEQYF. The CDR3 DNA sequence: TGTGCCAGCAGTTTAGAGGAGGGGGCCTACGAGCAGTACTTC.

The J gene is TRBJ2-5, the V gene TRBV9, with 8 bases that match TRBD1. V gave up 4 bases and J gave up 3 bases; unmatched junction bases: 11. Germline CDR1 and CDR2: SGDLS and YYNGEE. The CDR3 extends over 16 amino acids. This chain's CDR3 is CASSPHPRGQEETQYF. The CDR3 DNA is TGTGCCAGCAGCCCACATCCCCGGGGACAGGAAGAGACCCAGTACTTC.

V and J are TRBV7-8 and TRBJ2-7; no clear D gene. The V end lost 1 base, the J end lost 4 bases, and 8 bases lay between the germline ends. The CDR3 is 13 residues long. Germline CDR1 SGHVS, CDR2 FQNEAQ. The CDR3 loop reads CASSLDRRYEQYF. The CDR3, as DNA: TGTGCCAGCAGCTTAGATCGGCGATACGAGCAGTACTTC.

The gene calls are TRBV11-2 and TRBJ1-2, with D possibly being TRBD1 (5 bases). Trimming took off 0 bases at V and 14 bases at J, with 25 bases between the two ends. CDR3 size: 16 residues. Looked up from germline, CDR1 is SGHAT and CDR2 is FQNNGV. Here the CDR3 DNA reads TGTGCCAGCAGCTTAGACCCCGGGACCGCCGGGGGGGGAGAGACCTTC. Translating it yields CASSLDPGTAGGGETF.

The V and J genes are TRBV25-1 and TRBJ1-1; D may be TRBD1 (5 bases). The CDR3 sequence is 12 residues long. V was pared by 5 bases and J by 3 bases, with 7 bases between. Germline V gene sequence: CDR1 MGHDK, CDR2 SYGVNS. DNA for the CDR3: TGTGCCAGCAGTTGGGGGGACACTGAAGCTTTCTTT. Protein: CASSWGDTEAFF.

The J gene is TRBJ1-3, the V gene TRBV11-2, with D hard to call. V was trimmed by 3 bases and J by 0 bases, leaving 6 bases between them. This CDR3 has 14 amino acids. From germline, CDR1 is SGHAT and CDR2 FQNNGV. CDR3 DNA sequence: TGTGCCAGCAGCTTCTCCGGCTCTGGAAACACCATATATTTT. Protein sequence: CASSFSGSGNTIYF.

The chain has TRBV9 and TRBJ2-5; D is ambiguous. The V gene lost 0 bases and the J gene lost 2 bases, with 11 bases spanning the gap. Germline V CDR1 and CDR2: SGDLS, YYNGEE. This CDR3 is built from 15 residues. CDR3 in amino acids: CASSVAGVSQETQYF. The CDR3 region has the DNA TGTGCCAGCAGCGTAGCTGGGGTCAGTCAAGAGACCCAGTACTTC.

The V gene is TRBV29-1, the J gene TRBJ2-5; no clear D. The length of the CDR3 is 13 residues. Germline-derived CDR1 and CDR2 are SQVTM and ANQGSEA. Trimming cost V 3 bases and J 5 bases, with 13 bases left between them. The CDR3 nucleotides read TGCAGCGTTGACGTGGACGCCAGGGAGACCCAGTACTTC. Its translation: CSVDVDARETQYF.

V gene TRBV29-1 combines with J gene TRBJ1-3; TRBD1 aligns across 9 bases. The trim removed 4 bases at V and 4 bases at J, leaving 5 bases unmatched. The CDR3 has 14 residues. Per germline, CDR1 SQVTM and CDR2 ANQGSEA. CDR3 sequence: CSVVSGTGGNTIYF. CDR3 nucleotide sequence: TGCAGCGTTGTCTCCGGGACAGGGGGAAACACCATATATTTT.

The chain joins TRBV27 to TRBJ2-2; TRBD1 might be the D (6 bases). CDR1 and CDR2 from the germline V gene are MNHEY and SMNVEV (reference sequence). The CDR3 covers 15 residues. The V and J ends lost 6 bases and 2 bases respectively, with 13 bases between them. The CDR3 protein is CASSPVGGNTGELFF. The CDR3 DNA sequence: TGTGCCAGCAGCCCCGTAGGGGGTAACACCGGGGAGCTGTTTTTT.

This sequence joins TRBV12-3 or TRBV12-4 and TRBJ1-3; 7 bases fit TRBD1. The CDR3 has 14 amino acids. V lost 6 bases and J lost 4; bases outside the gene matches: 6. This chain's CDR3 is CASSLTGLGNTIYF. CDR3 bases: TGTGCCAGCAGCCTGACAGGGCTGGGAAACACCATATATTTT.

This chain joins TRBV20-1 and TRBJ1-2; 8 positions match TRBD1. Trimming cost V 0 bases and J 7 bases; bases outside gene matches: 13. CDR1 is DFQATT, CDR2 SNEGSKA, per germline (reference sequence). The CDR3 has 16 amino acids. As DNA, the CDR3 is TGCAGTGCTAGAGATTCTGGACAGGGACCTCCGGGTGGCTACACCTTC. Residues: CSARDSGQGPPGGYTF.

The V gene is TRBV27, the J gene TRBJ2-1, with D perhaps TRBD2 (5 bases). Germline V gene data show CDR1 as MNHEY and CDR2 as SMNVEV (reference sequence). V shed 5 bases and J shed 5 bases, with 10 bases lying between them. This CDR3 comprises 13 residues. In DNA form, the CDR3 reads TGTGCCAGCAGTCCCGGGATTCACAATGAGCAGTTCTTC. It codes for CASSPGIHNEQFF.

Remarks on this clonotype: The germline gene is not matched at one end of the junction; a read error may be the cause. This rearrangement joins TRBV5-4 to TRBJ1-1, with 7 bases fitting TRBD1. The germline gives CDR1 SGHNT, CDR2 YYREEE (reference sequence). The CDR3 length is 13 residues. CDR3 in DNA: TGTGCCAGCAGCTTCCGACAGGGATATGAAGCTTTTTTT. Protein: CASSFRQGYEAFF.

The rearrangement links TRBV5-4 to TRBJ2-5; 9 nucleotides match TRBD1. The CDR3 consists of 15 residues. CDR1 and CDR2 (germline): SGHNT, YYREEE (reference sequence). The J segment lost 5 bases and the V segment lost 1 base, leaving 6 bases of the junction unmatched. The CDR3: CASSLLGQGGETQYF. The CDR3 nucleotides read TGTGCCAGCAGCTTGCTGGGACAGGGAGGGGAGACCCAGTACTTC.

The chain links TRBV29-1 to TRBJ1-2; D call uncertain. The CDR3 sequence is 11 residues long. Trimming took off 5 bases at V and 4 bases at J, with 8 bases between the two ends. The germline CDR1 and CDR2 sequences are SQVTM and ANQGSEA. The CDR3 DNA follows: TGCAGCGTTAGGCAGCCCTATGGCTACACCTTC. This encodes CSVRQPYGYTF.

The V gene is TRBV7-2, the J gene TRBJ2-5; maybe TRBD2 (6 bases). CDR3 size: 15 residues. V was clipped by 1 base and J by 0 bases, with 9 bases between them. From germline, CDR1 is SGHTA and CDR2 FQGNSA. In nucleotides, the CDR3 is TGTGCCAGCAGCTTAGTGGGCGGGAACCAAGAGACCCAGTACTTC. Its translation: CASSLVGGNQETQYF.

V usage is TRBV29-1 and J usage is TRBJ1-1; D ambiguous. The germline V gene encodes CDR1 SQVTM and CDR2 ANQGSEA. This CDR3 has 15 amino acids. The V end was cut by 6 bases, the J end by 6 bases, with 23 bases between. DNA of the CDR3: TGCAGCGTCTGGGCCGGGGAGCAGAGTGTAGCTGAAGCTTTCTTT. It translates to CSVWAGEQSVAEAFF.

Only one count was recorded for this clonotype. The rearrangement links TRBV3-1 to TRBJ2-1, with D perhaps TRBD1 or TRBD2 (7 bases each). In germline, CDR1 is LGHDT, CDR2 YNNKEL (reference sequence). Trimming left V 4 bases short and J 4 bases short, with 14 bases between. The CDR3 is made up of 15 amino acids. The CDR3 DNA is TGTGCCAGCAGCCTTGACAGGGAGGGATACAATGAGCAGTTCTTC. It specifies CASSLDREGYNEQFF.